This T cell receptor (beta chain) was recovered during a study of human T cells and chemical hapten exposure. Study summary: Slight differences in pooled library volume were the main source of varying TCR yields across samples.

Individual cDNA molecules received unique molecular identifiers in the library. In TCRdb, the RACE reads were re-called with MiXCR into one record per CDR3 protein. The profile shows about 70,000 distinct CDR3 sequences, under 7.5% of them singletons. Points from the study as a whole: TCRs above 1 in 1000 frequency stayed constant with DPC sensitization.

As for time point: healthy volunteer bleed at 6 weeks. Total RNA was isolated from unfractionated whole blood. This clonotype was picked up many times. Its specificity is not known. The sample taken for sequencing was whole blood. The receptor's source is a female donor in good health. Some clones in this sample may be carry-over from other donors' samples.

The CDR3: CASSLWGRGTNEKLFF. Written as DNA, the CDR3 is TGTGCCAGCAGTTTGTGGGGGCGCGGGACTAATGAAAAACTGTTTTTT. The chain carries TRBV27 and TRBJ1-4, with TRBD1 as a possible D gene (6 bases). V was shortened by 3 bases and J by 2 bases, with 13 bases between the two germline ends. This CDR3 is built from 16 residues. From germline, CDR1 is MNHEY and CDR2 SMNVEV (reference sequence). Full variable domain (outside the CDR3, taken from reference TRBV27 and TRBJ1-4): EAQVTQNPRYLITVTGKKLTVTCSQNMNHEYMSWYRQDPGLGLRQIYYSMNVEVTDKGDVPEGYKVSRKEKRNFPLILESPSPNQTSLYFCASSLWGRGTNEKLFFGSGTQLSVL.